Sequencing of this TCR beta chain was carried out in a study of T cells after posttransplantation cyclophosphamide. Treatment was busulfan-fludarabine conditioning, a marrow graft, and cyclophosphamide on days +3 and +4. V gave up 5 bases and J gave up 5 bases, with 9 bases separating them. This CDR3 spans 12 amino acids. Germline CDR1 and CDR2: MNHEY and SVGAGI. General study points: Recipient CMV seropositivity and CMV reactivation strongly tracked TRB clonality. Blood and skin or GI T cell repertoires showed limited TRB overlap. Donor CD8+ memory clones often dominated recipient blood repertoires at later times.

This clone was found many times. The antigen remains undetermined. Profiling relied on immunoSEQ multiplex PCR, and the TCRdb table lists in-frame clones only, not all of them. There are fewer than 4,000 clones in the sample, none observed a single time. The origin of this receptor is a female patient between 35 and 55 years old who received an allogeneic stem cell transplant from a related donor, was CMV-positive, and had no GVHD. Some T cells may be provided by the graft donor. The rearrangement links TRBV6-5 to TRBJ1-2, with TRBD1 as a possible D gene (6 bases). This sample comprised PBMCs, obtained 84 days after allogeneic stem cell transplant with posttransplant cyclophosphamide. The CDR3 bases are TGTGCCAGCAGTCCAGGGGTGTATGGCTACACCTTC. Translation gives CASSPGVYGYTF.